Listed below are T cell receptor beta chains from one sample, sequenced in a study of CD8 T cells in Susac syndrome. MiXCR, run by TCRdb on the immunoSEQ multiplex PCR reads, gives a single entry per CDR3 protein. The table has over 100,000 distinct CDR3 sequences, nearly 95% seen once. The sequencing input was CD4+ T cells from PBMCs. Receptors originate from a human donor in good health. CDR3s include the opening cysteine and the closing phenylalanine or tryptophan.

j_call,v_call,cdr3_aa
TRBJ2-6,TRBV25-1,CASRLNFPREGRTGSSGANVLTF
TRBJ2-7,TRBV2,CASRGGVGEQYF
TRBJ2-3,TRBV29-1,CSATGGGRNTQYF
TRBJ2-1,TRBV20-1,CSAPGLAGINEQFF
TRBJ1-1,TRBV21-1,CASRLEGRVTEAFF
TRBJ1-5,TRBV27,CASSLGGAWGQPQHF
TRBJ2-1,TRBV19,CASSIRGLAASYNEQFF
TRBJ2-1,TRBV4-3,CASSGDLFYNEQFF
TRBJ2-6,TRBV7-2,CASSSGLAGDYGANVLTF
TRBJ1-2,TRBV2,CVSVLWDGYTF
TRBJ2-2,TRBV9,CASSVYGRAGNTGELFF
TRBJ2-7,TRBV7-2,CASSSNQPYEQYF
TRBJ1-4,TRBV7-2,CASSFDPGLRQKLFF
TRBJ2-1,TRBV6-6,CASSYRGRAMDEQFF
TRBJ2-1,TRBV30,CAWSVRIDYNEQFF
TRBJ2-1,TRBV20-1,CSASYLYNEQFF